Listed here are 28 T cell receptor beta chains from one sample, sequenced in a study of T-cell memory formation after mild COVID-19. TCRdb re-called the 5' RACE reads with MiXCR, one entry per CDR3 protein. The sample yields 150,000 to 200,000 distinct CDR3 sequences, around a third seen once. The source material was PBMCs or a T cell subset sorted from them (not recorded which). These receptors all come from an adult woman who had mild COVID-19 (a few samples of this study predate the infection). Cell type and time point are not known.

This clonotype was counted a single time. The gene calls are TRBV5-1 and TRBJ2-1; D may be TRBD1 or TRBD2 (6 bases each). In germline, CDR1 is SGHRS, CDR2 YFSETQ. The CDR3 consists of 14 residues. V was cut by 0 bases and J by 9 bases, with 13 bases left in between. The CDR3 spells CASSLVGGGGEQFF. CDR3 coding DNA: TGCGCCAGCAGCTTGGTAGGTGGAGGGGGTGAGCAGTTCTTC.

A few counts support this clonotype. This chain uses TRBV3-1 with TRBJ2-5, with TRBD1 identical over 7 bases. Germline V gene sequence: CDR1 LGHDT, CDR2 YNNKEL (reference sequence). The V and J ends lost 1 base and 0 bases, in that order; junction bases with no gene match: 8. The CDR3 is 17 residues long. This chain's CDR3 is CASSQGKTGTYQETQYF. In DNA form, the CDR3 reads TGTGCCAGCAGCCAAGGGAAGACAGGGACCTACCAAGAGACCCAGTACTTC.

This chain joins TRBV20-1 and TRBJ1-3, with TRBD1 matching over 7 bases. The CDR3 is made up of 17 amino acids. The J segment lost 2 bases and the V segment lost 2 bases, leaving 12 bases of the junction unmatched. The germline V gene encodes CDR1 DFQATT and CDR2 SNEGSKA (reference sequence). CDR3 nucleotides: TGCAGTGCTAGACACCCCCAGGACAGGAGAGCTGGAAACACCATATATTTT. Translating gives CSARHPQDRRAGNTIYF.

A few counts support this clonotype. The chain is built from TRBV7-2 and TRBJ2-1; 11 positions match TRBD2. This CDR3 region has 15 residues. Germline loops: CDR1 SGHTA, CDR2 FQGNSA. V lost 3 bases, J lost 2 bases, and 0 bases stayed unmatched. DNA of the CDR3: TGTGCCAGCAGCTTTAGCGGGGGGGCCTACAATGAGCAGTTCTTC. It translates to CASSFSGGAYNEQFF.

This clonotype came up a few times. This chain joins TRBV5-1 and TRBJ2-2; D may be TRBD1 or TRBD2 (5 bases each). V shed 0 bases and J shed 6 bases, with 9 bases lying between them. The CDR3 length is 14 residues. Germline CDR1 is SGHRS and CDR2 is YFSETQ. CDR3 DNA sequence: TGCGCCAGCAGCTTGGGGGACGATTCCGGGGAGCTGTTTTTT. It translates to CASSLGDDSGELFF.

CDR3 residues: CASSPEGRPLDEQFF. The CDR3 DNA sequence: TGTGCCAGCAGTCCCGAGGGGAGGCCCCTAGATGAGCAGTTCTTC. J is TRBJ2-1 and V is TRBV28, with a weak D call TRBD2 (6 bases). Trimming removed 5 bases at V and 8 bases at J, with 19 bases between. The CDR3 extends over 15 amino acids. Germline V lookup: CDR1 MDHEN, CDR2 SYDVKM.

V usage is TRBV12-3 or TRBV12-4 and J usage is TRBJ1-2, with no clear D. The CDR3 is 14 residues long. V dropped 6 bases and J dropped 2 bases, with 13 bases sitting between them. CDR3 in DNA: TGTGCCAGCAGCACCATGACCATGAACTATGGCTACACCTTC. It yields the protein CASSTMTMNYGYTF.

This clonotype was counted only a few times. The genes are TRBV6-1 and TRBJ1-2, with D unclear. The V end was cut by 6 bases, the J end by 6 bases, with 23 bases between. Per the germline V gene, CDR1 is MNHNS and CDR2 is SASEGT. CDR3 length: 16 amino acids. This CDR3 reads CASRAEIGRRSDGYTF. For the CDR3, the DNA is TGTGCCAGCAGAGCCGAGATTGGGCGACGATCCGATGGCTACACCTTC.

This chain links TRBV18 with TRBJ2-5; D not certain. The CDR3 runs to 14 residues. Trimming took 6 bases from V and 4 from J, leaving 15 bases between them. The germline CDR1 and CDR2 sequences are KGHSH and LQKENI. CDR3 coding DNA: TGTGCCAGCTCTAGCCAACCTACACCAGAGACCCAGTACTTC. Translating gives CASSSQPTPETQYF.

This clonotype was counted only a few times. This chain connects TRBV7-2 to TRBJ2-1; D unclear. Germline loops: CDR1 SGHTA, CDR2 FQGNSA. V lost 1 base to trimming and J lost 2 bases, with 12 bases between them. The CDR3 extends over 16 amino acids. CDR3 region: CASSLEVSVTYNEQFF. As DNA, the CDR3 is TGTGCCAGCAGCTTAGAGGTCTCGGTAACCTACAATGAGCAGTTCTTC.

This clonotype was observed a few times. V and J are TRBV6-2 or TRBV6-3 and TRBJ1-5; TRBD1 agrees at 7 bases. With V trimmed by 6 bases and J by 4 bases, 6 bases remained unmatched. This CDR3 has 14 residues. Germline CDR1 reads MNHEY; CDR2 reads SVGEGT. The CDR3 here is CASSPGGANQPQHF. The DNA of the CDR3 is TGTGCCAGCAGCCCAGGGGGGGCAAATCAGCCCCAGCATTTT.

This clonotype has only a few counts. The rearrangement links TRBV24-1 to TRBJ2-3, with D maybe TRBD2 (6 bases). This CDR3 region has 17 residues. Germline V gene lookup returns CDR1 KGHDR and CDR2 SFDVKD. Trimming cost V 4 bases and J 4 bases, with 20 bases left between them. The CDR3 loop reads CATSDPGRDLKADTQYF. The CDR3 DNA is TGTGCCACCAGTGACCCCGGGCGGGATCTGAAGGCAGATACGCAGTATTTT.

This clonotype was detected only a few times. CDR3 residues: CSARYGTAYEQYF. The CDR3 DNA sequence: TGCAGTGCTAGATACGGGACTGCCTACGAGCAGTACTTC. V and J are TRBV20-1 and TRBJ2-7, with a tentative D call TRBD2 (6 bases). Germline CDR1 is DFQATT and CDR2 is SNEGSKA (reference sequence). The CDR3 loop spans 13 amino acids. Trimming removed 2 bases from V and 2 bases from J, with 10 bases in between.

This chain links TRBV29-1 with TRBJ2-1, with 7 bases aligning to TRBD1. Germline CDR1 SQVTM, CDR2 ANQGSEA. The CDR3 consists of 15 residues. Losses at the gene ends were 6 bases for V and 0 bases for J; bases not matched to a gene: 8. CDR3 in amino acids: CSVDGQDRSYNEQFF. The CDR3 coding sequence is TGCAGCGTGGACGGACAGGACCGCTCCTACAATGAGCAGTTCTTC.

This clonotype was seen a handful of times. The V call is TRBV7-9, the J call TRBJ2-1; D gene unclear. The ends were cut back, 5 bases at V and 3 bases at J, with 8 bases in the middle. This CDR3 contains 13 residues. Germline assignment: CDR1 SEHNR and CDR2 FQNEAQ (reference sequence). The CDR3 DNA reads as TGTGCCAGCAGCCGACCCGGCTACAATGAGCAGTTCTTC. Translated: CASSRPGYNEQFF.

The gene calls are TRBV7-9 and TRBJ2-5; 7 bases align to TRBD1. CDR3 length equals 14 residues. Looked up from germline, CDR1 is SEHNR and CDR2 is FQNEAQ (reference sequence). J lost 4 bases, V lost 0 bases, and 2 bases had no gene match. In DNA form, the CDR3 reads TGTGCCAGCAGCTTAGCGGGACAGCGAGAGACCCAGTACTTC. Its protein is CASSLAGQRETQYF.

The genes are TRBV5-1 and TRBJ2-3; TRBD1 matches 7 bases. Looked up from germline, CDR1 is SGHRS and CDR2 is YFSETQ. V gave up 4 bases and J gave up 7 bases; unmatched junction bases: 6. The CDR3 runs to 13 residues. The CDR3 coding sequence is TGCGCCAGCAGCCGAGGGGGCACCTATACGCAGTATTTT. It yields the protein CASSRGGTYTQYF.

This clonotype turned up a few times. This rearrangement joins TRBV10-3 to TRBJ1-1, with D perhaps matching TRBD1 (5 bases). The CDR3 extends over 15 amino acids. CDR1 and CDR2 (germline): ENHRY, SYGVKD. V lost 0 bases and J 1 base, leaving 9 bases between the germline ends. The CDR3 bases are TGTGCCATCAGTGAGTCCATGAGGGGGAACACTGAAGCTTTCTTT. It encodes CAISESMRGNTEAFF.

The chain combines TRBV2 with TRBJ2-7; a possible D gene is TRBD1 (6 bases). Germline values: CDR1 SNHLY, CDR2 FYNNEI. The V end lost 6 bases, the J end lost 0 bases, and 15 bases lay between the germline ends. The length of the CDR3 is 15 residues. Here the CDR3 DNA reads TGTGCCAGCAGCCCCAAGCAGGGGAACTCCTACGAGCAGTACTTC. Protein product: CASSPKQGNSYEQYF.

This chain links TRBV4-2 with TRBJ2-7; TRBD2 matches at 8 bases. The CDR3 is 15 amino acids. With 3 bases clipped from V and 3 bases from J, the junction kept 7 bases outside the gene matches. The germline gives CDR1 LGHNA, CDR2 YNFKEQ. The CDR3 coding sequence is TGTGCCAGCAGCCAGATTAGCGGGGAGAACTACGAGCAGTACTTC. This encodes CASSQISGENYEQYF.

CDR3 region: CAWSVGGTNEKLFF. The CDR3 region has the DNA TGTGCCTGGAGTGTAGGAGGAACTAATGAAAAACTGTTTTTT. The V call is TRBV30, the J call TRBJ1-4; no clear D. V was clipped by 0 bases and J by 1 base, with 6 bases between them. CDR3 length equals 14 residues. The V gene's germline CDR1 is GTSNPN and CDR2 SVGIG (reference sequence). Together with reference TRBV30 and TRBJ1-4, the CDR3 gives the full variable domain: SQTIHQWPATLVQPVGSPLSLECTVEGTSNPNLYWYRQAAGRGLQLLFYSVGIGQISSEVPQNLSASRPQDRQFILSSKKLLLSDSGFYLCAWSVGGTNEKLFFGSGTQLSVL.

CDR3 coding DNA: TGTGCCAGCAGCGGGGGAGCGGGGGCGATGGACACCGGGGAGCTGTTTTTT. Protein sequence: CASSGGAGAMDTGELFF. The genes are TRBV5-5 and TRBJ2-2, with 8 bases identical to TRBD2. This CDR3 has 17 amino acids. The germline V gene has CDR1 SGHKS and CDR2 YYEKEE (reference sequence). V gave up 4 bases and J gave up 3 bases; unmatched junction bases: 11.

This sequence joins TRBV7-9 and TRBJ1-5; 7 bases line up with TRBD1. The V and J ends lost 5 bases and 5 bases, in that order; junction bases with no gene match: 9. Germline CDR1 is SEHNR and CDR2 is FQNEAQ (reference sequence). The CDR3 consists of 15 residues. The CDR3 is CASSPGGIPYQPQHF. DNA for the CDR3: TGTGCCAGCAGCCCAGGGGGAATCCCCTATCAGCCCCAGCATTTT.

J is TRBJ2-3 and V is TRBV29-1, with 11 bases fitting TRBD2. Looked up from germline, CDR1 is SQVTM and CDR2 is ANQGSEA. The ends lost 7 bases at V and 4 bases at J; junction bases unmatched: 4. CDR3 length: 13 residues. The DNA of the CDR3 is TGCAGCGCTGTAGCGGGGGGGCCAGATACGCAGTATTTT. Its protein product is CSAVAGGPDTQYF.

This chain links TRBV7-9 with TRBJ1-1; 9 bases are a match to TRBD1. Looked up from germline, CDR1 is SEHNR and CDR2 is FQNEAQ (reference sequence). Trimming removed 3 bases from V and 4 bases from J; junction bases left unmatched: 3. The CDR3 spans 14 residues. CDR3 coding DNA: TGTGCCAGCAGCTTGGAGGACAGGGGCACTGAAGCTTTCTTT. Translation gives CASSLEDRGTEAFF. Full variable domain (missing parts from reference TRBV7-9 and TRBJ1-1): DTGVSQNPRHKITKRGQNVTFRCDPISEHNRLYWYRQTLGQGPEFLTYFQNEAQLEKSRLLSDRFSAERPKGSFSTLEIQRTEQGDSAMYLCASSLEDRGTEAFFGQGTRLTVV.

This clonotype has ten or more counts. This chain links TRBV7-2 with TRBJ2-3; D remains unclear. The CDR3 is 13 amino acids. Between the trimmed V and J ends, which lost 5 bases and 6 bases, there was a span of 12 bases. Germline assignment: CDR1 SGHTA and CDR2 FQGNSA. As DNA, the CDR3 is TGTGCCAGCAGCCTTACGAACGGGGATACGCAGTATTTT. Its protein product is CASSLTNGDTQYF.

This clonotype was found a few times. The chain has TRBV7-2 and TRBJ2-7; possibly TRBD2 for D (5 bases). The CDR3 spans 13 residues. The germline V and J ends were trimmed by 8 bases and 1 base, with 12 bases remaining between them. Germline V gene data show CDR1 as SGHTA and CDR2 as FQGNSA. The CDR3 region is CASGERRSYEQYF. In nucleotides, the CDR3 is TGTGCCAGCGGGGAGAGAAGGTCCTACGAGCAGTACTTC. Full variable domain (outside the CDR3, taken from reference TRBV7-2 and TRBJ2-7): GAGVSQSPSNKVTEKGKDVELRCDPISGHTALYWYRQSLGQGLEFLIYFQGNSAPDKSGLPSDRFSAERTGGSVSTLTIQRTQQEDSAVYLCASGERRSYEQYFGPGTRLTVT.

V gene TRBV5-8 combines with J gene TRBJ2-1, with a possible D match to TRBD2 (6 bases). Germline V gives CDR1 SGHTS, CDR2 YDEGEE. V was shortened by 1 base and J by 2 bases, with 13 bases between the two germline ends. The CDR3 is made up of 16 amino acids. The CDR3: CASSLSVGGTYNEQFF. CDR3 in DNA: TGTGCCAGCAGCTTGTCTGTGGGAGGAACCTACAATGAGCAGTTCTTC.